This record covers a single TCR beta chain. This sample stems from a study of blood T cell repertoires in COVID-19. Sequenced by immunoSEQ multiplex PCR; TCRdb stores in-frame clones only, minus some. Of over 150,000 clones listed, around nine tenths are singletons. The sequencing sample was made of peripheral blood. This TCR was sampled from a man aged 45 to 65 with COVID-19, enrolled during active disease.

CDR3 bases: TGTGCCAGCAGCCCCGTGGGGGCCAGCACAGATACGCAGTATTTT. Translating gives CASSPVGASTDTQYF. This chain uses TRBV6-6 with TRBJ2-3; a possible D gene is TRBD1 (6 bases). V was trimmed by 6 bases and J by 0 bases, leaving 13 bases between them. CDR3 size: 15 residues. CDR1 is MNHNY, CDR2 SVGAGI, per germline (reference sequence).